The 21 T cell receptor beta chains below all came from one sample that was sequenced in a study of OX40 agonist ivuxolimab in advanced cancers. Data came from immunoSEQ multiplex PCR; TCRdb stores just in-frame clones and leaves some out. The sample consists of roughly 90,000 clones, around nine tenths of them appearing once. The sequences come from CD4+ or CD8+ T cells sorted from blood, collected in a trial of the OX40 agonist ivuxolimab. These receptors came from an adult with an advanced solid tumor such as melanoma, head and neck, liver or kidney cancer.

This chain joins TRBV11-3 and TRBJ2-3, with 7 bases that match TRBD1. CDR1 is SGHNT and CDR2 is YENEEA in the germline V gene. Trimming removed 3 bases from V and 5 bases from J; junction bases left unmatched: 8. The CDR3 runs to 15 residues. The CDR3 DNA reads TGTGCCAGCAGCTTGACAGGGATGATGGGAGATACGCAGTATTTT. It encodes CASSLTGMMGDTQYF.

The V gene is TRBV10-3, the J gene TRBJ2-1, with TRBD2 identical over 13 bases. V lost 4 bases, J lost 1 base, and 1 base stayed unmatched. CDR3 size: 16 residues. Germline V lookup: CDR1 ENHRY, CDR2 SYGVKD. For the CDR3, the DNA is TGTGCCATCAGTGGACTAGCGGGAGGATCCTACAATGAGCAGTTCTTC. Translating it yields CAISGLAGGSYNEQFF.

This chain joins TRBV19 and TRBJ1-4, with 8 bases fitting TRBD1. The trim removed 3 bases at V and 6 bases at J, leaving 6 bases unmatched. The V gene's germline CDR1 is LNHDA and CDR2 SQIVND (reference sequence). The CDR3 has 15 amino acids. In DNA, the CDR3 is TGTGCCAGTAGTATTGCCAGGGGGCGTGATGAAAAACTGTTTTTT. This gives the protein CASSIARGRDEKLFF.

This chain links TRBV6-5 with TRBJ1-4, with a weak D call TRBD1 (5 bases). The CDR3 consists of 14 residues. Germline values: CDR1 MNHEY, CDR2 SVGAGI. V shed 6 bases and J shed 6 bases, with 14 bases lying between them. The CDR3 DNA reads TGTGCCAGCAGCCTCACCCTGGGGCATGAAAAACTGTTTTTT. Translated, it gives CASSLTLGHEKLFF.

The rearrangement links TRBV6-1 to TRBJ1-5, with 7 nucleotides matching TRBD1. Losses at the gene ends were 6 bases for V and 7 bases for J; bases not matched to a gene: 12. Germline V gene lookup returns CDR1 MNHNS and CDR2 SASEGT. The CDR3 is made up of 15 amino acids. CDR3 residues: CASSLMEGAGQPQHF. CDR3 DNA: TGTGCCAGCAGCCTAATGGAGGGGGCTGGGCAGCCCCAGCATTTT.

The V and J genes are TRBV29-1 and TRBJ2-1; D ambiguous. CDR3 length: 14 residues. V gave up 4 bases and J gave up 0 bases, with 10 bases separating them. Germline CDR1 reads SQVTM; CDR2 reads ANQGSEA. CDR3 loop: CSVAGSFSYNEQFF. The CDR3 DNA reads TGCAGCGTTGCCGGCTCCTTCTCCTACAATGAGCAGTTCTTC.

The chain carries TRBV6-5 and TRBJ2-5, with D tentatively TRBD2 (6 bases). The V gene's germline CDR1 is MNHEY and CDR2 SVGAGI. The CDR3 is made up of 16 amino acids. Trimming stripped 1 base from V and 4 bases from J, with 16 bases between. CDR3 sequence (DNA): TGTGCCAGCAGTTACTTATACGGTCCGGGGGTAGAGACCCAGTACTTC. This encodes CASSYLYGPGVETQYF.

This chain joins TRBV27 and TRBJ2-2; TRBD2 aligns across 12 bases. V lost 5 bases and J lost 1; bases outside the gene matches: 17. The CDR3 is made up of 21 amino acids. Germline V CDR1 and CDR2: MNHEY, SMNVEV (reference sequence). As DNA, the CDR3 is TGTGCCAGCAGTCAATTATGGGCGACTAGCGGGAGCGTCGTGAACACCGGGGAGCTGTTTTTT. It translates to CASSQLWATSGSVVNTGELFF.

The CDR3, as DNA: TGTGCCAGCAGCTTAAGTCTAGCGGGGACCTACGAGCAGTACTTC. Protein sequence: CASSLSLAGTYEQYF. V and J are TRBV11-2 and TRBJ2-7; 9 nucleotides agree with TRBD2. The CDR3 is made up of 15 amino acids. Trimming removed 2 bases from V and 2 bases from J; junction bases left unmatched: 4. Germline V gives CDR1 SGHAT, CDR2 FQNNGV.

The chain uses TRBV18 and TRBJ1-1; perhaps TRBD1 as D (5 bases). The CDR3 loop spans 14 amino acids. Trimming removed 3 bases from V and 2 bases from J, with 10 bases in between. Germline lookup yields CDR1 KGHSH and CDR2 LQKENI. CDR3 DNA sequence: TGTGCCAGCTCACCCCGGGACGGTAACACTGAAGCTTTCTTT. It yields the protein CASSPRDGNTEAFF.

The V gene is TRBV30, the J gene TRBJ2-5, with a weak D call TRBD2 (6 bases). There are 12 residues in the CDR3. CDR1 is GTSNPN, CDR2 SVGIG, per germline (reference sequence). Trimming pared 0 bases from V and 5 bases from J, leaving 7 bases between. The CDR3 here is CAWSVGGETQYF. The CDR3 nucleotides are TGTGCCTGGAGTGTGGGGGGTGAGACCCAGTACTTC.

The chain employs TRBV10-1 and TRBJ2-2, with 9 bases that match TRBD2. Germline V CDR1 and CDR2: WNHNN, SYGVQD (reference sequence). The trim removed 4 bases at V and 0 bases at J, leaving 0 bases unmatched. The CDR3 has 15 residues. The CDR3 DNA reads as TGCGCCAGCAGTGTAGCGGGGGCGAACACCGGGGAGCTGTTTTTT. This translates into CASSVAGANTGELFF.

Here the CDR3 reads CASLSQRAQWSGYTF. In DNA form, the CDR3 reads TGTGCCAGCCTATCTCAGAGGGCGCAGTGGTCGGGCTACACCTTC. This chain joins TRBV28 and TRBJ1-2; no clear D. This CDR3 region has 15 residues. The germline V gene encodes CDR1 MDHEN and CDR2 SYDVKM. V was pared by 8 bases and J by 8 bases, with 24 bases between.

For the CDR3, the DNA is TGTGCCAGCAGCTTACTACTAGCGGAGAGCACAGATACGCAGTATTTT. This sequence encodes CASSLLLAESTDTQYF. V and J are TRBV7-2 and TRBJ2-3, with 8 bases fitting TRBD2. CDR1 and CDR2 (germline): SGHTA, FQGNSA. The CDR3 length is 16 residues. The ends lost 2 bases at V and 0 bases at J; junction bases unmatched: 4. Combining the CDR3 with reference TRBV7-2 and TRBJ2-3 gives the whole variable domain GAGVSQSPSNKVTEKGKDVELRCDPISGHTALYWYRQSLGQGLEFLIYFQGNSAPDKSGLPSDRFSAERTGGSVSTLTIQRTQQEDSAVYLCASSLLLAESTDTQYFGPGTRLTVL.

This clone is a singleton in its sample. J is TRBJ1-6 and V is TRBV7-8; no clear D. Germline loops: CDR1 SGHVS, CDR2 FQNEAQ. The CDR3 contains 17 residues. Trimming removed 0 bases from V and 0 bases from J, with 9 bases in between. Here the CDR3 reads CASSLAGSSSYNSPLHF. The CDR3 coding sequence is TGTGCCAGCAGCTTAGCGGGTTCGAGCTCCTATAATTCACCCCTCCACTTT.

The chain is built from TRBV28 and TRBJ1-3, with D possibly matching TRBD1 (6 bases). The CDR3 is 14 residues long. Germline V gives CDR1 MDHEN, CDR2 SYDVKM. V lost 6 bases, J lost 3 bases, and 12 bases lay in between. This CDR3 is CASSPQGIGNTIYF. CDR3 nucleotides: TGTGCCAGCAGCCCCCAGGGGATTGGAAACACCATATATTTT.

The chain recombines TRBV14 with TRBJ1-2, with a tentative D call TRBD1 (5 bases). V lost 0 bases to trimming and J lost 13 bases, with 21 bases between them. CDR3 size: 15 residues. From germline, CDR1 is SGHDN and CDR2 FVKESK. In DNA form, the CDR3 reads TGTGCCAGCAGCCAAGATTTAGGGGCAGGCTCGTACTTCACCTTC. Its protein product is CASSQDLGAGSYFTF.

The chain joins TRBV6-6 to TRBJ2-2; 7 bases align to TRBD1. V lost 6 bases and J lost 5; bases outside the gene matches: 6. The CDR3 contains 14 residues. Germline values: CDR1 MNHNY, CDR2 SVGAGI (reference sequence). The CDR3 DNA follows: TGTGCCAGCAGCTCAACACAGGGGACCGGGGAGCTGTTTTTT. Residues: CASSSTQGTGELFF.

CDR3 bases: TGTGCCAGCAGTTACTGGGCAGGGTTTAGCTACGAGCAGTACTTC. Translating it yields CASSYWAGFSYEQYF. The J gene is TRBJ2-7, the V gene TRBV6-7; tentative D call: TRBD1 (5 bases). TRBV6-7 is treated as an ORF (open reading frame) with a function not yet certain. This CDR3 has 15 residues. V lost 1 base to trimming and J lost 3 bases, with 13 bases between them.

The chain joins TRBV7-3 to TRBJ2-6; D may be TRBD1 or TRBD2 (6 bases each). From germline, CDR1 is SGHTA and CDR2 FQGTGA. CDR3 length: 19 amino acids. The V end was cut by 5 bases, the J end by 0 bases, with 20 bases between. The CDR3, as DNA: TGTGCCAGCAGCCGAACAGCTCGGGGGCTTATCTCTGGGGCCAACGTCCTGACTTTC. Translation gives CASSRTARGLISGANVLTF.

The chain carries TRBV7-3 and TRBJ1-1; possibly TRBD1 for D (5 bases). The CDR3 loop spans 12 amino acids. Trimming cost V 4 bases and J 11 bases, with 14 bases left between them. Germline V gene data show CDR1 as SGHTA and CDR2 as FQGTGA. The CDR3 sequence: CASSSRPGMAFF. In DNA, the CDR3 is TGTGCCAGCAGCTCCCGACCAGGGATGGCTTTCTTT.